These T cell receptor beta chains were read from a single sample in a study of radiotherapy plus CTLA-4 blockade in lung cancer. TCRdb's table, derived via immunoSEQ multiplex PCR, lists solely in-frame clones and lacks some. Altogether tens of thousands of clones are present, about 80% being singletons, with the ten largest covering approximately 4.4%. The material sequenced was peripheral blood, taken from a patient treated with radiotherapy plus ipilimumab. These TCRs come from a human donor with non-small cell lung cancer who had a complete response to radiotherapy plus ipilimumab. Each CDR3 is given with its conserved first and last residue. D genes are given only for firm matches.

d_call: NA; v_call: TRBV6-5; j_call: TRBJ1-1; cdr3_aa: CASSEGGGDTEAFF
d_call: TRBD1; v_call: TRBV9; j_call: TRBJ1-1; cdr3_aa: CASSGRQGANTEAFF
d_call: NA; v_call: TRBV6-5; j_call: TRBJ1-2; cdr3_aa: CASSPPKGGGYTF
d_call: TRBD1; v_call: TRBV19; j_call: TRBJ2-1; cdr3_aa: CASSIALTGYNEQFF
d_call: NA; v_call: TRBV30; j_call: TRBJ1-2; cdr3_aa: CAWSVGASGYTF
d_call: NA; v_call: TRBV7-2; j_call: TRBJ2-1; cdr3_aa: CASSLARGGWNEQFF
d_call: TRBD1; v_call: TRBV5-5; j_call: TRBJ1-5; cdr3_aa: CASSRQGVNNQPQHF
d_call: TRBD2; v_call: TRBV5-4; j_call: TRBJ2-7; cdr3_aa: CASSPGGLAGYYEQYF
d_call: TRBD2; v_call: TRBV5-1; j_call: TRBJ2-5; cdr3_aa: CASTSGGETQYF
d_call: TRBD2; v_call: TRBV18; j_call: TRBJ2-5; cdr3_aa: CASSPPTGGPGTQYF
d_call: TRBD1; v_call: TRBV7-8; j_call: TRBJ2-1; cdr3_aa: CASSQRGQGAKEQFF
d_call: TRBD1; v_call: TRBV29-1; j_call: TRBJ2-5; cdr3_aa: CSVGDRKETQYF
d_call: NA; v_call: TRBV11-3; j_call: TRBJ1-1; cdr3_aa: CASSSDRTNTEAFF
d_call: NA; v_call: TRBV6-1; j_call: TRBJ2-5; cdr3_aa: CASSVQKRGGQETQYF
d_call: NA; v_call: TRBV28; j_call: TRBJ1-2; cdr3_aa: CASSRGGGTNYGYTF
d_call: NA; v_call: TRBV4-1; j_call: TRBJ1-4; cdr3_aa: CASSQRGTGDVGKLFF
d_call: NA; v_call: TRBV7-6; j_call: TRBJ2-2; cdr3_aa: CASSLDPGNTGELFF
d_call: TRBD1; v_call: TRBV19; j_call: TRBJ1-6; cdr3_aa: CASRGQGGSSPLHF
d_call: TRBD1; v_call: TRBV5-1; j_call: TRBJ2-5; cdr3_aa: CASSEGQGRGTQYF
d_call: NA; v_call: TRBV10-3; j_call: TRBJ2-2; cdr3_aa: CAITAGTNTGELFF
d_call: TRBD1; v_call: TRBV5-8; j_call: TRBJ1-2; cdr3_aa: CASSGGQGIGYTF
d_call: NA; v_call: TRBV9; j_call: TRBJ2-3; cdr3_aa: CASSAVRATDTQYF
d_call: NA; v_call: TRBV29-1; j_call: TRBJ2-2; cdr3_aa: CSVAFGETGELFF
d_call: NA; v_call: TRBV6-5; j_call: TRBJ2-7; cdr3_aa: CASKRASASEQYF
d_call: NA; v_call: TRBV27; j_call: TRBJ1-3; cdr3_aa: CASSPLDRNSGNTIYF
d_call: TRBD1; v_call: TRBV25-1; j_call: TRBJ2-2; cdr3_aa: CASSEGQQLTGELFF
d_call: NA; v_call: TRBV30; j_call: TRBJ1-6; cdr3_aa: CAWGTERTLHF
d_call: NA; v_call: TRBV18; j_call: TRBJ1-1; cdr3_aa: CASSPNMASNTEAFF
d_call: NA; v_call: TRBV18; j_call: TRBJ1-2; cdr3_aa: CASPPENWVNYGYTF
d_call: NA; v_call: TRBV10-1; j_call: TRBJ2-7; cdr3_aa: CASSGAVGGTYEQYF
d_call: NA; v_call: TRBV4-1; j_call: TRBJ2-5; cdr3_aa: CASSQTGSRETQYF
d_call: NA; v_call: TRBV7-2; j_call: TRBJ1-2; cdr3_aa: CASSLGQGTYGYTF
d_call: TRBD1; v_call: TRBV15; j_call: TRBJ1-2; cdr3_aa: CATSRDYTGGAITF
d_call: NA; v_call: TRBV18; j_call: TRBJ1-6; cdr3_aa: CASSLAGGRVFFSPLHF
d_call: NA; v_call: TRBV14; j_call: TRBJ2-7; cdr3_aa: CASSQGTGMTYEQYF
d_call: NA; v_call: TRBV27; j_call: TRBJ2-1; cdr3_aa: CASRIYYQQFF
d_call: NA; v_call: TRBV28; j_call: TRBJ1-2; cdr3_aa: CASSSTESYTF
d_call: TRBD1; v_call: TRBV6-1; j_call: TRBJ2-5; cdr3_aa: CASGDRAGETQYF
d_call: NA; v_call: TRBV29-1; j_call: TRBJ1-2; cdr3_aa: CSVETAPHGYTF
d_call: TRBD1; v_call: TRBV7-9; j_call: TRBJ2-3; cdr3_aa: CASNQGDQGSTDTQYF
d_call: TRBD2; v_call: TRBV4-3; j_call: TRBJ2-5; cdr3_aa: CASSQDRGAGGGGETQYF
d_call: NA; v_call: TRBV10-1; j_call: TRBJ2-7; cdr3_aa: CASSDPGISDEQYF
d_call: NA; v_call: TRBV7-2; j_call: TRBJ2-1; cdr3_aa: CASSFSTSGIGEQFF
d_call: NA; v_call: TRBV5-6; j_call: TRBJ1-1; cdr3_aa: CASSLEGRRVRVNTEAFF
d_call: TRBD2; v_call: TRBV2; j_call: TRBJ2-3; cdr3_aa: CASSARTSPSTDTQYF
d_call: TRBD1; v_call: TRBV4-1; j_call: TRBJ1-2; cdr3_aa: CASSQDSTGYYGYTF
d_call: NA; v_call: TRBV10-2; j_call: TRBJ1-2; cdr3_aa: CASSESQEFNYGYTF
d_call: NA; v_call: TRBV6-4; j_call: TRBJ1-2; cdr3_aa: CASKQGERAYGYTF
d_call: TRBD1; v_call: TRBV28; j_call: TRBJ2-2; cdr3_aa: CATPGQGNTGELFF
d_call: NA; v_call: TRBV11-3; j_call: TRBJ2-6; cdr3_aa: CASSGWGAGANVLTF
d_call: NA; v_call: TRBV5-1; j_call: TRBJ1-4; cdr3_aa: CASSFGGTNEKLFF
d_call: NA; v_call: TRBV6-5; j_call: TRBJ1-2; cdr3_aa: CASSYDSQFYYGYTF
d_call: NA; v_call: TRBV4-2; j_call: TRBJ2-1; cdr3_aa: CASSQSGPASEQFF
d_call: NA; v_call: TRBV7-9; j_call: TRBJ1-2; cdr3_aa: CASSLASYRRSNYGYTF
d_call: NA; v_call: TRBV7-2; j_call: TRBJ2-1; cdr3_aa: CASSLQGGTGSSYNEQFF